At least ten counts were recorded for the clone carrying this T cell receptor (beta chain). This record belongs to a study of neurological immune-mediated disorders. TCRdb used MiXCR to reprocess the 5' RACE reads, holding one entry per CDR3 protein. The sample has tens of thousands of distinct CDR3 sequences, 10% seen once. The CDR3 totals 16 residues. Trimming stripped 6 bases from V and 4 bases from J, with 19 bases between. CDR1 is MNHNY and CDR2 is SVGAGI in the germline V gene (reference sequence). The receptor's source is a middle-aged woman with HTLV-1-associated myelopathy (HAM/TSP). The chain combines TRBV6-6 with TRBJ2-1; D call uncertain. Sequenced: PBMCs. CDR3 sequence reads: CASRPTEPLGYNEQFF. DNA for the CDR3: TGTGCCAGCAGACCCACCGAACCTTTGGGGTACAATGAGCAGTTCTTC.